The entry below describes one TCR beta chain. TCRdb recomputed calls from the 5' RACE reads with MiXCR, one row per CDR3 protein. Among about 290,000 distinct CDR3 sequences listed, roughly 9.7% were seen once. These data originate in a study of identical twins. The same data also contributed to another study, on yellow fever vaccine responses in identical twins.

The sequenced sample consisted of CD8+ T cells sorted from blood. The receptor was isolated from a woman younger than 30 in good health.

CDR3 DNA sequence: TGTGCCAGCACCATAGGGGGGCTCAATGAGCAGTTCTTC. Protein: CASTIGGLNEQFF. This chain links TRBV6-2 or TRBV6-3 with TRBJ2-1; D possibly uses TRBD1 or TRBD2 (6 bases each). The CDR3 runs 13 residues. V dropped 7 bases and J dropped 6 bases, with 13 bases sitting between them. From germline, CDR1 is MNHEY and CDR2 SVGEGT.